This T cell receptor (beta chain) comes out of a study of shared clonotypes between healthy human individuals. Study-level points and caveats: What naive subsets generally showed was a larger estimated richness than memory subsets showed. Limitation of the genetic and exposure-history diversity represented came from the few donors.

The CDR3 totals 13 residues. Germline-derived CDR1 and CDR2 are MNHNS and SASEGT. Trimming took 2 bases from V and 7 from J, leaving 10 bases between them. As concerns this clone: Its specificity is not known.

Profiling relied on immunoSEQ multiplex PCR, and the TCRdb table lists in-frame clones only, not all of them. Altogether under 1,100,000 clones are present, about 70% being singletons, with the ten largest covering nearly 1.5%. The sequenced sample was memory CD4+ T cells sorted from blood. Subset here: CD45RA-negative fraction. This receptor was identified in a man younger than 35 in good health. The chain combines TRBV6-1 with TRBJ2-3; D is undetermined. The CDR3 region has the DNA TGTGCCAGCAGTGAAAGTTGGCAACATACGCAGTATTTT. Translated, it gives CASSESWQHTQYF.